The subject of this entry is one T cell receptor (beta chain). The target antigen is unknown. This sample is drawn from a study of OX40 agonist ivuxolimab in advanced cancers. Overall study findings and caveats: The authors did not determine the antigen specificity of the expanded peripheral T cells. CD4+ T cells averaged fewer expanded clones than CD8+ T cells. There were also nonresponders showing low normalized T-cell clonal expansion.

Clones were read by immunoSEQ multiplex PCR, and TCRdb kept only the in-frame ones, dropping some. The sample lists 90,000 to 120,000 clones; 90% were seen once. The length of the CDR3 is 11 residues. Germline V gives CDR1 SGHAT, CDR2 FQDESV (reference sequence). The chain uses TRBV11-1 and TRBJ2-5; no clear D gene. The assigned J gene may be wrong: the sequence end matches TRBJ2-7 better. The TCR sequence derives from an adult with an advanced solid tumor such as melanoma, head and neck, liver or kidney cancer. Specimen: CD4+ or CD8+ T cells sorted from blood, collected in a trial of the OX40 agonist ivuxolimab. The CDR3 is CASSSTYEQYF. The CDR3 DNA sequence: TGTGCCAGCAGCTCCACCTACGAGCAGTACTTC.